This T cell receptor beta chain originates from a study of chemoradiotherapy in HPV16-positive cancers. Study findings and constraints: HPV-specific T cells were functionally defined from only two HPV16-positive patients. Non-HPV-specific T cells did not expand in tumors during treatment, whereas candidate HPV-specific clones and E7-related motifs did.

This clone was picked up a small number of times. What it binds is unknown. The junction had 4 bases not matched to a gene; V was cut back by 2 bases and J by 3 bases. This CDR3 spans 15 amino acids. Germline CDR1 LGHNA, CDR2 YSLEER. Here immunoSEQ multiplex PCR was the method, and the copy in TCRdb shows in-frame clones only, minus some. The data show over 15,000 clones, 75% to 90% seen once. This material consisted of blood, taken from a patient who underwent chemoradiotherapy. The V and J genes are TRBV4-3 and TRBJ1-1, with 9 positions matching TRBD1. The receptor comes from a human donor with HPV-associated anogenital cancer. The CDR3 coding sequence is TGCGCCAGCAGCCAATTGACAGGGGGATACACTGAAGCTTTCTTT. This encodes CASSQLTGGYTEAFF.